This paragraph covers one T cell receptor (beta chain) sequence. What it recognizes is unknown. These data belong to a study of shared clonotypes between healthy human individuals. Study findings and constraints: Clonotype sharing across a handful of donors was observed for roughly 5% of naive CD4 clonotypes.

It was into CD45RA+ naive and CD45RA-negative memory subsets that the CD4+ cells were split. Looked up from germline, CDR1 is SGHRS and CDR2 is YFSETQ. The CDR3 consists of 14 residues. V was cut by 8 bases and J by 1 base, with 12 bases left in between. Template for every sorted-subset replicate PCR totaled about 0.2 ug DNA, 25,000 to 35,000 T cell genomes. Only in-frame clones appear in the TCRdb table, and some are missing; sequencing was by immunoSEQ multiplex PCR. The sample consists of 2,500,000 or so clones, around 93% of them appearing once. The receptor's source is a man between 18 and 35 years old in good health. Some clones in this sample may be carry-over from other donors' samples. Sequences were obtained from naive CD4+ T cells from PBMCs. Subset: CD45RA+ positively selected. The rearrangement links TRBV5-1 to TRBJ2-2, with no clear D. The CDR3: CASREVENTGELFF. The CDR3 DNA reads TGCGCCAGTCGAGAGGTAGAGAACACCGGGGAGCTGTTTTTT. The entire variable domain, with the rest obtained from reference TRBV5-1 and TRBJ2-2, is as follows: KAGVTQTPRYLIKTRGQQVTLSCSPISGHRSVSWYQQTPGQGLQFLFEYFSETQRNKGNFPGRFSGRQFSNSRSEMNVSTLELGDSALYLCASREVENTGELFFGEGSRLTVL.